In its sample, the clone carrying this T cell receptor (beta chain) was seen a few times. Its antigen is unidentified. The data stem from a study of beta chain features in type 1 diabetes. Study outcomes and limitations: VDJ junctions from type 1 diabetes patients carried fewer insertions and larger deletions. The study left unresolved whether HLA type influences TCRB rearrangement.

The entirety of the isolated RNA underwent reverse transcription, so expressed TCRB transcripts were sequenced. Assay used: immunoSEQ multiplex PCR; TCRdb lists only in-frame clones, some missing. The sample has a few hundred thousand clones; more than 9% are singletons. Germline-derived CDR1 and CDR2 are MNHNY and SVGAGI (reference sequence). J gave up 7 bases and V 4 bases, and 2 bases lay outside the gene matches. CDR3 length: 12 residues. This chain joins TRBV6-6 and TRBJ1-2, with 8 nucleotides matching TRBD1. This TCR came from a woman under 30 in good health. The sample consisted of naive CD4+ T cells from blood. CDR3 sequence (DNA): TGTGCCAGCAGTTCCGACAGGGGTGGCTACACCTTC. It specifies CASSSDRGGYTF.